The 14 T cell receptor beta chains given below trace back to one sample, sequenced in a study of blood T cell repertoires in COVID-19. The table came from immunoSEQ multiplex PCR; TCRdb's copy has only in-frame clones and leaves some out. This table holds about 190,000 clones, over 70% found once. Sequenced: peripheral blood. Every receptor here comes from a man aged 55 to 69 with active or convalescent COVID-19.

This chain links TRBV7-3 with TRBJ2-1; 8 positions agree with TRBD2. V was pared by 0 bases and J by 8 bases, with 9 bases of the junction left unmatched. The length of the CDR3 is 16 residues. Germline V CDR1 and CDR2: SGHTA, FQGTGA. The CDR3 bases are TGTGCCAGCAGCTTAACGGTAAGCGGGAGCAGGCATGAGCAGTTCTTC. As protein: CASSLTVSGSRHEQFF. Full variable domain (outside the CDR3, taken from reference TRBV7-3 and TRBJ2-1): GAGVSQTPSNKVTEKGKYVELRCDPISGHTALYWYRQSLGQGPEFLIYFQGTGAADDSGLPNDRFFAVRPEGSVSTLKIQRTERGDSAVYLCASSLTVSGSRHEQFFGPGTRLTVL.

The CDR3 sequence: CASSLRFSGNTIYF. CDR3 DNA: TGTGCCAGCAGCCTCAGGTTCTCTGGAAACACCATATATTTT. This sequence joins TRBV11-2 and TRBJ1-3; unclear D gene. The length of the CDR3 is 14 residues. The V and J ends lost 5 bases and 0 bases respectively, with 8 bases between them. Germline V gene sequence: CDR1 SGHAT, CDR2 FQNNGV. The variable domain in full, completed from reference TRBV11-2 and TRBJ1-3, reads EAGVAQSPRYKIIEKRQSVAFWCNPISGHATLYWYQQILGQGPKLLIQFQNNGVVDDSQLPKDRFSAERLKGVDSTLKIQPAKLEDSAVYLCASSLRFSGNTIYFGEGSWLTVV.

This rearrangement joins TRBV19 to TRBJ2-7, with D perhaps TRBD1 (6 bases). Germline lookup yields CDR1 LNHDA and CDR2 SQIVND (reference sequence). The ends were cut back, 3 bases at V and 2 bases at J, with 14 bases in the middle. The CDR3 spans 15 residues. CDR3 coding DNA: TGTGCCAGTAGTATCGATGACAGGATACCCTACGAGCAGTACTTC. It codes for CASSIDDRIPYEQYF.

Many counts were recorded for this clone. The chain links TRBV4-3 to TRBJ1-5, with 10 positions matching TRBD1. The germline gives CDR1 LGHNA, CDR2 YSLEER. The V gene end was trimmed by 0 bases and the J gene end by 2 bases; junction bases not matched to a gene: 7. CDR3 length equals 18 residues. CDR3 in DNA: TGCGCCAGCAGCCAAGAGCCGGGACAGGGGTTGGGCAATCAGCCCCAGCATTTT. Translation gives CASSQEPGQGLGNQPQHF.

This CDR3 reads CASSLAGLAADTQYF. The CDR3 DNA reads TGCGCCAGCAGCTTGGCCGGACTAGCAGCAGATACGCAGTATTTT. The rearrangement uses TRBV5-1 and TRBJ2-3; 8 bases fit TRBD2. The trim removed 0 bases at V and 4 bases at J, leaving 4 bases unmatched. This CDR3 is built from 15 residues. CDR1 is SGHRS and CDR2 is YFSETQ in the germline V gene.

This clone was counted between two and nine times. The V call is TRBV18, the J call TRBJ1-1; the match to TRBD1 covers 9 bases. This CDR3 region has 16 residues. Germline loops: CDR1 KGHSH, CDR2 LQKENI. J gave up 4 bases and V 3 bases, and 9 bases lay outside the gene matches. The CDR3 spells CASSPNSGTGTTEAFF. DNA for the CDR3: TGTGCCAGCTCACCGAATTCCGGGACAGGGACCACTGAAGCTTTCTTT. Complete variable domain (other parts from reference TRBV18 and TRBJ1-1): NAGVMQNPRHLVRRRGQEARLRCSPMKGHSHVYWYRQLPEEGLKFMVYLQKENIIDESGMPKERFSAEFPKEGPSILRIQQVVRGDSAAYFCASSPNSGTGTTEAFFGQGTRLTVV.

V and J are TRBV7-2 and TRBJ2-5, with D possibly TRBD1 on 6 matching bases. The CDR3 sequence is 13 residues long. Germline V gene sequence: CDR1 SGHTA, CDR2 FQGNSA. Deletions cut 3 bases from V and 2 bases from J, with 7 bases between. The CDR3 region has the DNA TGTGCCAGCAGCTTGCAGGGGCAAGAGACCCAGTACTTC. Translating it yields CASSLQGQETQYF.

V is TRBV11-2 and J is TRBJ2-7, with TRBD2 identical over 11 bases. With V trimmed by 5 bases and J by 7 bases, 10 bases remained unmatched. Germline V gives CDR1 SGHAT, CDR2 FQNNGV. The CDR3 extends over 15 amino acids. DNA for the CDR3: TGTGCCAGCAGCATTTTAGCGGGAGGGCCACGGGAGCAGTACTTC. This codes for CASSILAGGPREQYF.

The CDR3 DNA reads as TGTGCCAGCAGCGTAGGCCAGGACTCCAATCAGCCCCAGCATTTT. The encoded protein is CASSVGQDSNQPQHF. J is TRBJ1-5 and V is TRBV9, with D hard to call. V lost 0 bases, J lost 3 bases, and 10 bases lay in between. The germline CDR1 and CDR2 sequences are SGDLS and YYNGEE. CDR3 length: 15 residues.

This chain uses TRBV7-2 with TRBJ2-5; 9 bases agree with TRBD2. This CDR3 comprises 17 residues. J was trimmed by 5 bases and V by 1 base; bases with no gene match: 11. Germline-derived CDR1 and CDR2 are SGHTA and FQGNSA. The CDR3 protein is CASSLGASGMGGETQYF. The CDR3 DNA reads TGTGCCAGCAGCTTAGGTGCTAGCGGGATGGGGGGGGAGACCCAGTACTTC. The variable domain in full, with the rest retrieved from reference TRBV7-2 and TRBJ2-5, is GAGVSQSPSNKVTEKGKDVELRCDPISGHTALYWYRQSLGQGLEFLIYFQGNSAPDKSGLPSDRFSAERTGGSVSTLTIQRTQQEDSAVYLCASSLGASGMGGETQYFGPGTRLLVL.

This clone has just a few counts. The chain employs TRBV2 and TRBJ2-5; D is possibly TRBD2 (7 bases). The CDR3 totals 13 residues. V was clipped by 3 bases and J by 6 bases, with 11 bases between them. Germline lookup yields CDR1 SNHLY and CDR2 FYNNEI. The CDR3 sequence is CASSEIGGQTQYF. As DNA, the CDR3 is TGTGCCAGCAGTGAGATCGGGGGGCAGACCCAGTACTTC.

This rearrangement joins TRBV6-5 to TRBJ1-6; no definite D call. This CDR3 has 13 residues. Germline V gene lookup returns CDR1 MNHEY and CDR2 SVGAGI. CDR3 DNA sequence: TGTGGGTCTAGGAGGTTTTATAATTCACCCCTCCACTTT. This codes for CGSRRFYNSPLHF.

The chain is built from TRBV11-2 and TRBJ2-3, with 7 positions matching TRBD2. CDR1 SGHAT and CDR2 FQNNGV come from the germline V gene. V dropped 0 bases and J dropped 2; count of bases not matched to a gene: 5. The CDR3 covers 16 residues. CDR3 loop: CASSLEVGRLTDTQYF. CDR3 in DNA: TGTGCCAGCAGCTTAGAGGTCGGGAGGCTCACAGATACGCAGTATTTT.

Only one count was recorded for this clone. The chain recombines TRBV28 with TRBJ1-4; D perhaps matches TRBD1 (5 bases). Trimming took off 1 base at V and 2 bases at J, with 11 bases between the two ends. CDR1 and CDR2 (germline): MDHEN, SYDVKM. The CDR3 sequence is 16 residues long. The CDR3 reads CASSLLVGGTNEKLFF. CDR3 nucleotide sequence: TGTGCCAGCAGTTTATTGGTCGGGGGTACTAATGAAAAACTGTTTTTT.